This T cell receptor beta chain was sequenced during a study of vaccination effects on CD4 cells after COVID-19. Profiling relied on immunoSEQ multiplex PCR, and the TCRdb table lists in-frame clones only, not all of them. The sample records tens of thousands of clones, more than 65% being singletons. As concerns this clone: Antigen: not known.

CDR1 is LNHDA and CDR2 is SQIVND in the germline V gene (reference sequence). V dropped 0 bases and J dropped 7 bases, with 13 bases sitting between them. The CDR3 spans 15 residues. Within the ViraFEST assay, antigen-specific CD4+ T cells underwent expansion with viral peptide pools prior to sequencing. With 10 to 11 days of culture completed, CD4+ T cells were isolated. The healthy vaccine recipients, who had no prior SARS-CoV-2 infection, showed negative nucleocapsid antibodies. Replacing half the medium with IL-2 medium was done on days 3 and 7. The chain carries TRBV19 and TRBJ2-1, with D uncertain. This material consisted of CD4+ T cells from PBMCs cultured with HCoV-NL63 spike peptides, taken before COVID-19 vaccination. The source is a human donor who received a COVID-19 vaccine. CDR3 bases: TGTGCCAGTAGTATAGATCGGGCCCCCTGGAATGAGCAGTTCTTC. Amino acids: CASSIDRAPWNEQFF.